The 17 T cell receptor beta chains reported below all come from one sample, sequenced in a study of blood T cell repertoires in COVID-19. Clones were sequenced by immunoSEQ multiplex PCR, and TCRdb holds only the in-frame ones, with some missing. The sample has about 330,000 clones, approximately 88% seen once. The sample consisted of peripheral blood. The receptor source for this set is a woman between 50 and 59 years old with active or convalescent COVID-19.

The V call is TRBV5-5, the J call TRBJ1-1; D might be TRBD1 (6 bases). This CDR3 comprises 13 residues. V dropped 4 bases and J dropped 4 bases, with 11 bases sitting between them. Germline V CDR1 and CDR2: SGHKS, YYEKEE (reference sequence). The CDR3 region has the DNA TGTGCCAGCAGCCCTACAGGGACCACTGAAGCTTTCTTT. This gives the protein CASSPTGTTEAFF.

As for this clone: Other DNA sequences within the sample encode an identical CDR3. This chain links TRBV5-1 with TRBJ2-7; no reliable D call. Looked up from germline, CDR1 is SGHRS and CDR2 is YFSETQ. V dropped 0 bases and J dropped 3 bases, with 7 bases sitting between them. CDR3 length: 13 amino acids. This CDR3 is CASSLDSYYEQYF. CDR3 nucleotides: TGCGCCAGCAGCTTGGACAGCTACTACGAGCAGTACTTC.

The rearrangement joins TRBV23-1 to TRBJ1-6, with 11 bases identical to TRBD1. TRBV23-1 is identified as an open reading frame with a role that is uncertain. Trimming took 10 bases from V and 8 from J; bases not matched to a gene: 7. The CDR3 consists of 14 residues. The CDR3 here is CATWTGGFYSPLHF. DNA of the CDR3: TGCGCCACCTGGACAGGGGGCTTTTATTCACCCCTCCACTTT.

This rearrangement joins TRBV5-1 to TRBJ1-3, with D possibly TRBD1 on 5 matching bases. Germline V gene lookup returns CDR1 SGHRS and CDR2 YFSETQ. V lost 0 bases, J lost 0 bases, and 10 bases lay in between. The CDR3 has 16 residues. The CDR3 nucleotides read TGCGCCAGCAGCTTGGTTGCAGGGTCCTCTGGAAACACCATATATTTT. Protein: CASSLVAGSSGNTIYF.

The chain recombines TRBV7-9 with TRBJ2-3; 11 nucleotides agree with TRBD2. CDR1 is SEHNR, CDR2 FQNEAQ, per germline (reference sequence). Trimming at V came to 5 bases and at J to 7 bases, leaving 11 bases not matched to a gene. The CDR3 has 16 amino acids. The CDR3 DNA follows: TGTGCCAGCAGCCCCTGGACTAGCGGGTCGGGGTATACGCAGTATTTT. Translation gives CASSPWTSGSGYTQYF.

This clone was seen only once. The CDR3 sequence is CASSWTGADTQYF. The CDR3, as DNA: TGTGCCAGCAGTTGGACAGGGGCAGATACGCAGTATTTT. V gene TRBV25-1 combines with J gene TRBJ2-3, with 9 bases lining up with TRBD1. Unmatched junction bases numbered 1, after V lost 5 bases and J lost 4 bases. The CDR3 has 13 residues. Germline loops: CDR1 MGHDK, CDR2 SYGVNS. The full variable domain, in which reference TRBV25-1 and TRBJ2-3 provide the parts outside the CDR3, is EADIYQTPRYLVIGTGKKITLECSQTMGHDKMYWYQQDPGMELHLIHYSYGVNSTEKGDLSSESTVSRIRTEHFPLTLESARPSHTSQYLCASSWTGADTQYFGPGTRLTVL.

The genes are TRBV5-6 and TRBJ2-7; 9 nucleotides agree with TRBD1. With V trimmed by 0 bases and J by 5 bases, 6 bases remained unmatched. The CDR3 spans 15 residues. Looked up from germline, CDR1 is SGHDT and CDR2 is YYEEEE. The CDR3 protein is CASSLAGTGNHEQYF. The CDR3, as DNA: TGTGCCAGCAGCTTGGCCGGGACAGGGAACCACGAGCAGTACTTC.

The rearrangement uses TRBV6-5 and TRBJ2-5, with a possible D match to TRBD1 (6 bases). There are 14 residues in the CDR3. CDR1 and CDR2 (germline): MNHEY, SVGAGI. The V and J ends lost 6 bases and 1 base respectively, with 12 bases between them. This chain's CDR3 is CASRRTASQETQYF. The CDR3 nucleotides read TGTGCCAGCAGACGGACAGCGAGCCAAGAGACCCAGTACTTC.

The chain carries TRBV6-5 and TRBJ1-2, with 8 bases fitting TRBD1. Germline CDR1 is MNHEY and CDR2 is SVGAGI. The CDR3 runs to 14 residues. The junction had 13 bases not matched to a gene; V was cut back by 9 bases and J by 7 bases. The CDR3 nucleotides read TGTGCCAGTAGGACAGGGTATGAGGCGGGTGGCTACACCTTC. It yields the protein CASRTGYEAGGYTF.

The J gene is TRBJ2-7, the V gene TRBV20-1; D is unresolved. The V end lost 1 base, the J end lost 8 bases, and 9 bases lay between the germline ends. This CDR3 contains 11 residues. Germline V gene data show CDR1 as DFQATT and CDR2 as SNEGSKA (reference sequence). In nucleotides, the CDR3 is TGCAGTGCTAGAGTGGAGTATCAGCAGTACTTC. Translating it yields CSARVEYQQYF.

CDR3 amino acids: CATTPGKVGDTQYF. DNA for the CDR3: TGTGCCACCACTCCAGGGAAGGTCGGAGATACGCAGTATTTT. The chain has TRBV15 and TRBJ2-3; perhaps TRBD1 as D (5 bases). This CDR3 has 14 residues. The germline gives CDR1 LNHNV, CDR2 YYDKDF (reference sequence). Between the trimmed V and J ends, which lost 7 bases and 5 bases, there was a span of 16 bases.

This clone was seen only a few times. V is TRBV27 and J is TRBJ1-5; the match to TRBD1 covers 8 bases. CDR3 length: 15 residues. Germline values: CDR1 MNHEY, CDR2 SMNVEV (reference sequence). Trimming cost V 4 bases and J 2 bases; bases outside gene matches: 4. The CDR3 loop is CASSSGGVGNQPQHF. The CDR3 DNA reads TGTGCCAGCAGTTCAGGGGGCGTTGGCAATCAGCCCCAGCATTTT.

Details on this clone: The germline gene is not matched at one end of the junction; a read error may be the cause. The CDR3 DNA reads as TGCGCCTTCGTCAGGAACACTGAAGCTTTCTTT. It codes for CAFVRNTEAFF. V gene TRBV30 combines with J gene TRBJ1-1; no clear D gene. Germline V gene data show CDR1 as GTSNPN and CDR2 as SVGIG (reference sequence). The CDR3 has 11 amino acids. Full variable domain (outside the CDR3, taken from reference TRBV30 and TRBJ1-1): SQTIHQWPATLVQPVGSPLSLECTVEGTSNPNLYWYRQAAGRGLQLLFYSVGIGQISSEVPQNLSASRPQDRQFILSSKKLLLSDSGFYLCAFVRNTEAFFGQGTRLTVV.

This rearrangement joins TRBV28 to TRBJ1-2, with 7 bases lining up with TRBD1. The CDR3 has 14 amino acids. The V gene's germline CDR1 is MDHEN and CDR2 SYDVKM. Unmatched junction bases numbered 9, after V lost 5 bases and J lost 6 bases. CDR3 sequence: CASSLIGQDNGYTF. The CDR3, as DNA: TGTGCCAGCAGTCTGATAGGACAGGACAATGGCTACACCTTC.

The chain uses TRBV6-2 or TRBV6-3 and TRBJ1-2; tentative D call: TRBD1 (6 bases). The CDR3 extends over 14 amino acids. CDR1 MNHEY and CDR2 SVGEGT come from the germline V gene. Trimming pared 4 bases from V and 5 bases from J, leaving 14 bases between. CDR3 nucleotides: TGTGCCAGCAGTTTCCGACAGGAGTCATATGGCTACACCTTC. Its protein is CASSFRQESYGYTF.

The rearrangement links TRBV4-3 to TRBJ2-3, with 16 bases fitting TRBD2. Trimming took 3 bases from V and 4 from J; bases not matched to a gene: 19. Per the germline V gene, CDR1 is LGHNA and CDR2 is YSLEER. This CDR3 region has 22 residues. CDR3 bases: TGCGCCAGCAGCCATGGAACATTAAAGGGGACTAGCGGGAGGGCCGTAGCAGATACGCAGTATTTT. Encoded protein: CASSHGTLKGTSGRAVADTQYF.

The sample holds one count of this clone. The J gene is TRBJ1-1, the V gene TRBV28; the D is unclear. Germline assignment: CDR1 MDHEN and CDR2 SYDVKM. There are 15 residues in the CDR3. Trimming left V 5 bases short and J 1 base short, with 14 bases between. In DNA, the CDR3 is TGTGCCAGCAGTCCATACCAAACTAGGAACACTGAAGCTTTCTTT. Its translation: CASSPYQTRNTEAFF.